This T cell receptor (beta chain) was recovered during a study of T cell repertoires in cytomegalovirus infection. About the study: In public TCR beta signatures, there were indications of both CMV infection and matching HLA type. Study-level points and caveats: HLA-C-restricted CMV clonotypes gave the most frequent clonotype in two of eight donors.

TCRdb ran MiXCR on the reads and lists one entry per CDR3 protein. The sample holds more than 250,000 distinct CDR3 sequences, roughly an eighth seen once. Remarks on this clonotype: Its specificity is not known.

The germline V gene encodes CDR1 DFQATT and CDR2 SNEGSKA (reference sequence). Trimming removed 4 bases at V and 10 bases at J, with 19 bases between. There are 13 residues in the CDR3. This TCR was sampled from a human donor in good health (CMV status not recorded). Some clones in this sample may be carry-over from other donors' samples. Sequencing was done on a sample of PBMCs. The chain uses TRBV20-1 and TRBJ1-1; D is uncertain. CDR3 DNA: TGCAGTGCTACCCGACGCGGCCAAGGAGGAGCTTTCTTT. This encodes CSATRRGQGGAFF.